This T cell receptor (beta chain) is drawn from a study of cytomegalovirus exposure and HLA in healthy donors (dated by TCRdb to 2017 to 2019). A note on the overall study: In an earlier analysis of 550 to 750 of the donors, under 300 Gb of sequence data and some 100 million unique TCR beta sequences from roughly 180 million T cells were reported. In a later analysis, previously published TCR beta repertoires from hundreds of donors were re-analyzed and high-resolution HLA genotyping was added so that TCR occurrence patterns could be studied. An earlier analysis of roughly 580 of the donors used high-throughput TCR beta sequencing to judge whether each TCR beta V gene segment behaved as functional or pseudogenic. A later genetic analysis took genome-wide SNP genotypes for about three fifths of the 666 donors and used that subset as a discovery cohort. Among the roughly 380 genotyped donors, approximately 82% belonged to the genetic ancestry cluster associated with self-reported Caucasian donors. Along with the roughly 670-subject first cohort, a separate validation cohort of over a hundred different subjects was used. The study was designed to test whether signatures of past pathogen exposure could be identified by cataloging public T cell receptors. An early release that covered about 600 HLA-typed donors contained approximately 300 gigabases of sequencing data and 85 million to 100 million unique TCR sequences. Donor age, sex, ethnicity and CMV serostatus were compiled together with the repertoire data. The T cell repertoires of 666 subjects were profiled by immunosequencing and related to cytomegalovirus serostatus. The number of donors typed differed by locus, with about 629-630 for A, B, C, DRB1 and DQB1, around 500 for DQA1, about 610 for DPA1, and 400 to 490 for DPB1. All discovery cohort repertoires had been generated using a single sequencing platform. The study combined high-throughput TCR immunosequencing, statistical association of individual TCRs with disease status, and machine learning to predict cytomegalovirus infection status. The later analysis used no new phenotypic data to find candidate immune exposures, relying instead on TCR beta sequences and their occurrence across donors. Among about 400 genotyped donors of the cohort, an average of around 250,000 unique TCR beta nucleotide sequences was sequenced per donor, of which about 19% were non-productive. Four to six DR-DQ haplotypes were handled as single units for association and clustering, since linkage in the cohort was strong. HLA typing included class I and class II loci at four-digit resolution.

What the study reported, not specific to this receptor: Immune exposure information for the cohort was limited to CMV serostatus. The authors suggested that the approach could potentially be extended to other disease states and immunological phenotypes. In a later genetic analysis, a missense DCLRE1C variant was associated with V-gene and J-gene trimming of TCR beta chains, and the association was replicated in an independent cohort. In a later analysis, the rate of TCR association differed among HLA loci, with DRB1 alleles having the most associated TCRs and HLA-C alleles having the fewest. In a later analysis, HLA-associated TCR beta chains showed more clonal expansion and lower generation probabilities than non-associated chains that were equally common. Because some donors lacked HLA typing at each locus, the association tests relied only on the typed subset. According to a later genetic analysis, donors in an Asian-associated ancestry cluster had fewer N-insertions in productive TCRs than the approximately 670-donor mean. The 87-base-pair reads could not distinguish some IMGT-functional V segments, including TRBV6-2 and TRBV6-3, so those segments were excluded. In this cohort, only TCR beta chains were sequenced, and detectable features were limited by the absence of alpha or paired-chain data. In a later analysis, several top co-occurrence clusters were reported to appear linked to parvovirus B19, influenza, CMV and Epstein-Barr virus. When HLA alleles, especially DR and DQ, strongly co-occurred, TCR associations were difficult to assign to individual alleles. Linkage disequilibrium might explain the correlated functional status among segregating V segments, but an unknown experimental factor could not be ruled out. A cluster of highly shared sequence variants was judged likely to represent a technical artifact of the sequencing pipeline. A further reported finding was that TCR beta sequences accurately predicted the HLA-A and HLA-B alleles for most subjects in the first cohort. The study listed around 160 TCR beta chains as associated with cytomegalovirus. Broadly in line with IMGT annotations, most TCR beta V segments showed up in productive rearrangements about 87% or about 30% of the time in an earlier analysis of around 550 of the donors. Sequencing depth was assumed to be roughly uniform across donors in the presence/absence analyses, though that assumption may not hold. Most TCR sequences were seen in very few donors, while some public TCRs were found in many individuals. Specific HLA alleles were associated with 15,000 to 20,000 TCR beta sequences at a false discovery rate of 0.05 in a later analysis. The classifier was reported to diagnose cytomegalovirus status with high specificity and sensitivity in both the original cohort and the validation cohort. The earlier analysis of fewer than 750 of the donors excluded some 16 rarely observed V segments, including chromosome 9 orphons, because counts were too low. Three of the identified cytomegalovirus-associated TCR beta chains were confirmed in vitro to be specific for cytomegalovirus antigens. Most CMV-associated TCR beta chains appeared to be HLA-restricted in a later analysis, and the HLA associations seemed to be driven largely by CMV exposure.

In the case of this clone: Its specific antigen is unknown. Base-call qualities are not available, and no considerably larger clone is one nucleotide away.

CDR1 and CDR2, looked up from the germline V gene, are SGDLS and YYNGEE. The CDR3, from cysteine to phenylalanine, totals 13 residues. Only CDR3 DNA remains: 39 bases, in frame from the first base. For this chain, trimming is 0 bases at the V end and 5 bases at the J end, and the number of junction bases without a gene match is 0. The cohort was made up of under 800 healthy bone marrow donors. Cohort members were all nominally healthy when sampled, although unrecorded immune exposures were likely present. The donor tested CMV seropositive and was one of the 289 seropositive cohort members. Every donor gave a peripheral blood sample, and the peripheral blood mononuclear cells from that sample were used for TCR beta sequencing. The Qiagen DNeasy Blood Extraction Kit was used to extract genomic DNA from the blood cell samples. Receptor amplification or capture employed the immunoSEQ multiplex PCR assay. A mixture of 60 forward primers for TCR Vbeta segments and 13 reverse primers for TCR Jbeta segments was used in the multiplex PCR. The CDR3 region of rearranged TCR beta genes was amplified from genomic DNA by a multiplex PCR assay. The Illumina HiSeq System was used to sequence the amplified TCR beta libraries as 87-base-pair reads. Per the source publication's procedure: In a later analysis, roughly 80 million unique TCR beta chains were counted across the roughly 670 repertoires, and approximately 11 million of these chains were shared by at least two donors. To remove PCR and sequencing errors, raw reads were error-corrected and collapsed into unique sequences using a nearest-neighbor algorithm that merged closely related sequences. Alignment of CDR3 sequences to IMGT reference sequences was used to assign V, D and J gene segments. For a sequence to be retained, a match of at least six nucleotides was required to both a V gene segment and a J gene segment. Rearrangements were classified as productive when the CDR3 lacked stop codons and remained in frame with V and J, and all other rearrangements were classified as non-productive. CDR3 was defined according to IMGT convention as the region running from the second conserved V-encoded cysteine to the conserved J-encoded phenylalanine. Sequences without an unambiguous match to a single V gene segment were excluded from the earlier analysis of about 630 of the donors. An earlier analysis of fewer than 750 of the donors classified V segments as functional when productive rearrangements were above 56.7% and as segregating when the standard deviation between donors was above 5%. A statistical classification framework was developed to diagnose cytomegalovirus status using the catalog of TCR beta chain sequences. V and J gene assignment, in a later analysis, came from comparing TCR nucleotide sequences with IMGT/GENE-DB human TR gene sequences. In a later analysis, CDR3 sequences and most-parsimonious VDJ recombination scenarios were assigned using the TCRdist pipeline. In a later analysis, each TCR beta chain was defined by its CDR3 amino acid sequence together with its V-gene family, and reads lacking a unique V-gene family were excluded. As a way to deal with suspected cross-contamination and a sequencing artifact, a later analysis dropped hundreds of nucleotide sequences that were highly shared and had low generation probability. In a later analysis, a clonal expansion index for each public chain was calculated from normalized within-repertoire ranks of inferred template counts. A later analysis computed generation probabilities with a VDJ recombination model fitted to out-of-frame rearrangements, and checked the results against IGoR. In a later analysis, hypergeometric tests were used to score TCR-TCR, TCR-HLA and TCR-CMV co-occurrence, with a repertoire-size bias correction applied to TCR pairs. False discovery rates were estimated in a later analysis by permuting HLA or CMV assignments 20 times. In a later analysis, co-occurring TCRs were grouped using DBSCAN, with TCRdist sequence similarity added in when clustering inside HLA-allele-positive subsets. For co-occurrence clustering, repertoires with fewer than 30,000 or more than 120,000 public chains were excluded, along with about five repertoires with anomalous nucleotide sharing. TCRdb retrieved this table from immuneACCESS and kept in-frame rearrangements only. Not all clones are present; in checked studies, unresolved V genes account for under half, and no reason is known for the remainder. That table supplies the V and J calls and clone size; D and trimming were determined from the DNA. For this sample there are about 120,000 clones; about 80% appear just once. The ten largest clones take up around 12% of the sample.

The chain is encoded by TRBV9 joined to TRBJ1-1; 8 nucleotides in the junction match TRBD1. The sequenced material came from PBMCs. The receptor was isolated from a woman aged 35 to 49 in good health and CMV-seropositive. The CDR3 region has the sequence CASSVGDRTEAFF. In nucleotides, the sequence is TGTGCCAGCAGCGTAGGGGACAGGACTGAAGCTTTCTTT.